This T cell receptor beta chain is drawn from a study of cytomegalovirus exposure and HLA in healthy donors. The CDR3 covers 14 residues. Sequencing was performed with immunoSEQ multiplex PCR; in TCRdb, only in-frame clones are kept and a portion is missing. Seen here are roughly 220,000 clones, about 93% observed once, and the top ten hold roughly 1%. Sequencing input: PBMCs. The V call is TRBV1, the J call TRBJ1-5; the table's TRBD1 call for D was not verified on the DNA. TRBV1 is a pseudogene segment. The TCR sequence derives from a woman aged 18-29 years in good health and CMV-seronegative. CDR3 in DNA: TGCACCAGAAATGGGACAGGGAGCAATCAGCCCCAGCATTTT. Translated: CTRNGTGSNQPQHF.